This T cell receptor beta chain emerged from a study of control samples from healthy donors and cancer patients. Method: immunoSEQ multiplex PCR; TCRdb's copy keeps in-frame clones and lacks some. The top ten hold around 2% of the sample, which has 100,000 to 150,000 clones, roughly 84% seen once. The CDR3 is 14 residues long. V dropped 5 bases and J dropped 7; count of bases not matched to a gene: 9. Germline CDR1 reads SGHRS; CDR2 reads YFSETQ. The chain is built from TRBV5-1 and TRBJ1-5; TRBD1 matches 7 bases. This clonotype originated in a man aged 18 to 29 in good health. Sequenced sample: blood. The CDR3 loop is CASSVGGVGQPQHF. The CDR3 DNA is TGCGCCAGCAGTGTAGGGGGCGTTGGGCAGCCCCAGCATTTT.